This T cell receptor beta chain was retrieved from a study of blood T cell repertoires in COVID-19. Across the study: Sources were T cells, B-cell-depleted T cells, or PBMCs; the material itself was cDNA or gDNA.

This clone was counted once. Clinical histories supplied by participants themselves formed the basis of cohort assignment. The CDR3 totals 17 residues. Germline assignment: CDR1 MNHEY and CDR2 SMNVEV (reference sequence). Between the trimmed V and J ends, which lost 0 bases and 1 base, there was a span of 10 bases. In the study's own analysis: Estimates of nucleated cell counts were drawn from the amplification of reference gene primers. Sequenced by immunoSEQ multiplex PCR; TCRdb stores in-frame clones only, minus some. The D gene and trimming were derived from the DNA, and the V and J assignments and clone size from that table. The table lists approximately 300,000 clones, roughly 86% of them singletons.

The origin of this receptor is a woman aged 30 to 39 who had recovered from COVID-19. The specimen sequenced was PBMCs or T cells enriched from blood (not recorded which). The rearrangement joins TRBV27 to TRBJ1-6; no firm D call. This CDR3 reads CASSLSPGGSYNSPLHF. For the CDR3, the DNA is TGTGCCAGCAGTTTATCCCCAGGTGGATCCTATAATTCACCCCTCCACTTT.